Below, 25 T cell receptor beta chains from the same sample are listed, as sequenced in a study of vaccination effects on CD4 cells after COVID-19. No antigens are known for them. Repertoires were generated with immunoSEQ multiplex PCR, while TCRdb's copy carries only in-frame clones and drops some. The sample has 30,000 to 35,000 clones; roughly 72% are singletons. Expansion of antigen-specific CD4+ T cells with viral peptide pools was carried out by the ViraFEST assay before sequencing. Upon completion of roughly ten days in culture, CD4+ T cells were isolated. Nucleocapsid antibodies were negative in the vaccine recipients, who had never had SARS-CoV-2 infection. The sample consisted of CD4+ T cells from PBMCs cultured with HCoV-OC43 spike peptides, taken before COVID-19 vaccination. Regarding subset: HCoV-OC43 spike overlapping peptide pool stimulation. The receptors shown here come from a human donor who received a COVID-19 vaccine.

This rearrangement joins TRBV2 to TRBJ1-2; a possible D gene is TRBD1 (6 bases). This CDR3 is built from 13 residues. V was trimmed by 4 bases and J by 2 bases, leaving 8 bases between them. Per the germline V gene, CDR1 is SNHLY and CDR2 is FYNNEI. DNA of the CDR3: TGTGCCAGCAGTGGGACAGAGAACTATGGCTACACCTTC. It yields the protein CASSGTENYGYTF.

The chain employs TRBV7-9 and TRBJ2-5; D unclear. This CDR3 spans 15 amino acids. V lost 0 bases to trimming and J lost 2 bases, with 10 bases between them. The germline V gene encodes CDR1 SEHNR and CDR2 FQNEAQ (reference sequence). The chain's CDR3 is CASSLARQAQETQYF. The DNA for the CDR3 is TGTGCCAGCAGCTTAGCGCGCCAGGCTCAAGAGACCCAGTACTTC.

This clone was seen a few times. The rearrangement links TRBV5-1 to TRBJ1-5, with a possible D match to TRBD1 (6 bases). CDR1 and CDR2 from the germline V gene are SGHRS and YFSETQ. With 5 bases removed from V and 3 bases from J, the gap between germline ends came to 21 bases. CDR3 size: 17 residues. The CDR3 DNA sequence: TGCGCCAGCAGTTCTGCCTCCCTCGGACAGCCCAATCAGCCCCAGCATTTT. Its protein product is CASSSASLGQPNQPQHF.

The chain joins TRBV4-1 to TRBJ2-5; D unresolved. V was pared by 3 bases and J by 1 base, with 9 bases between. Per the germline V gene, CDR1 is MGHRA and CDR2 is YSYEKL. The CDR3 sequence is 14 residues long. CDR3 bases: TGCGCCAGCAGCCAGGCCCGTATCCAAGAGACCCAGTACTTC. It is translated as CASSQARIQETQYF.

The CDR3 DNA reads TGTGCCAGCAGTTACGTAACAAGCTCTGGAAACACCATATATTTT. As protein: CASSYVTSSGNTIYF. The chain uses TRBV6-5 and TRBJ1-3; D is undetermined. This CDR3 is 15 amino acids long. V dropped 2 bases and J dropped 0 bases, with 8 bases sitting between them. Per the germline V gene, CDR1 is MNHEY and CDR2 is SVGAGI.

In its sample, this clone was seen a few times. The chain carries TRBV5-4 and TRBJ1-1, with no clear D. The germline V gene encodes CDR1 SGHNT and CDR2 YYREEE (reference sequence). V lost 1 base, J lost 1 base, and 20 bases lay in between. The CDR3 loop spans 18 amino acids. CDR3 protein: CASSLSIRTYKGNTEAFF. DNA for the CDR3: TGTGCCAGCAGCTTGAGTATCCGGACTTACAAGGGGAACACTGAAGCTTTCTTT. The full variable domain, in which reference TRBV5-4 and TRBJ1-1 provide the parts outside the CDR3, is ETGVTQSPTHLIKTRGQQVTLRCSSQSGHNTVSWYQQALGQGPQFIFQYYREEENGRGNFPPRFSGLQFPNYSSELNVNALELDDSALYLCASSLSIRTYKGNTEAFFGQGTRLTVV.

The CDR3 sequence is CSDLPTGYNEQFF. The CDR3 coding sequence is TGCAGCGACCTACCGACAGGGTACAATGAGCAGTTCTTC. The chain has TRBV29-1 and TRBJ2-1; 7 bases fit TRBD1. V trimming: 7 bases; J trimming: 4 bases; junction bases outside the gene matches: 7. Germline-derived CDR1 and CDR2 are SQVTM and ANQGSEA. This CDR3 is 13 amino acids long.

The chain combines TRBV5-1 with TRBJ2-7; 8 bases are a match to TRBD2. The V segment lost 2 bases and the J segment 3 bases; nucleotides outside the gene matches: 7. Germline CDR1 reads SGHRS; CDR2 reads YFSETQ. The CDR3 is 15 residues long. The CDR3 sequence: CASSFGQAGVYEQYF. CDR3 DNA: TGCGCCAGCAGCTTCGGCCAAGCGGGAGTCTACGAGCAGTACTTC.

Turning to this clone: The sample contains more than one DNA sequence encoding this CDR3. J is TRBJ1-2 and V is TRBV30; unclear D gene. Germline CDR1 and CDR2: GTSNPN and SVGIG (reference sequence). The CDR3 loop spans 8 amino acids. Trimming left V 4 bases short and J 6 bases short, with 0 bases between. This chain's CDR3 is CAWNGYTF. DNA of the CDR3: TGTGCCTGGAATGGCTACACCTTC.

Concerning this clone: The sample has other DNA sequences that encode this CDR3 too. The chain couples TRBV30 to TRBJ1-5; maybe TRBD1 (5 bases). Germline lookup yields CDR1 GTSNPN and CDR2 SVGIG (reference sequence). The CDR3 is made up of 13 amino acids. V was trimmed by 2 bases and J by 4 bases, leaving 9 bases between them. The CDR3 bases are TGTGCCTGGAGTCCGCAGGGTAATCAGCCCCAGCATTTT. Translating it yields CAWSPQGNQPQHF.

The chain carries TRBV6-5 and TRBJ2-7, with 7 bases fitting TRBD1. The junction had 4 bases not matched to a gene; V was cut back by 0 bases and J by 2 bases. In germline, CDR1 is MNHEY, CDR2 SVGAGI. CDR3 length: 15 residues. Here the CDR3 reads CASSYSSGQTYEQYF. The DNA of the CDR3 is TGTGCCAGCAGTTACTCTTCGGGACAGACCTACGAGCAGTACTTC.

This clone was found once. The CDR3 DNA follows: TGTGCCAGCAGCCCTGGACAGGGCAGAGCCAGCGAGCAGTACTTC. Protein sequence: CASSPGQGRASEQYF. The gene calls are TRBV28 and TRBJ2-7; 8 bases match TRBD1. Germline V lookup: CDR1 MDHEN, CDR2 SYDVKM. CDR3 length: 15 residues. The V segment lost 6 bases and the J segment 6 bases; nucleotides outside the gene matches: 13.

V gene TRBV12-3 or TRBV12-4 combines with J gene TRBJ1-1; D is uncertain. This CDR3 is 13 amino acids long. V lost 6 bases to trimming and J lost 1 base, with 9 bases between them. CDR3 sequence reads: CASSPVPNTEAFF. DNA of the CDR3: TGTGCCAGCAGCCCCGTCCCGAACACTGAAGCTTTCTTT.

The V gene is TRBV10-2, the J gene TRBJ2-7; D call uncertain. CDR3 length: 15 amino acids. Germline CDR1 is WSHSY and CDR2 is SAAADI. Trimming pared 5 bases from V and 0 bases from J, leaving 14 bases between. CDR3 in amino acids: CASSRASRSSYEQYF. DNA for the CDR3: TGCGCCAGCAGTCGTGCCTCAAGGAGCTCCTACGAGCAGTACTTC.

The genes are TRBV5-1 and TRBJ1-2; a weak D match, TRBD1 (6 bases). Trimming stripped 5 bases from V and 4 bases from J, with 18 bases between. The CDR3 totals 15 residues. The germline CDR1 and CDR2 sequences are SGHRS and YFSETQ. CDR3 amino acids: CASSSSPGASYGYTF. In DNA, the CDR3 is TGCGCCAGCAGTTCCTCCCCGGGGGCAAGCTATGGCTACACCTTC.

This clone occurred once. The genes are TRBV29-1 and TRBJ1-2, with D hard to call. This CDR3 has 13 residues. Germline V gene sequence: CDR1 SQVTM, CDR2 ANQGSEA. The V gene lost 1 base and the J gene lost 2 bases, with 8 bases spanning the gap. CDR3 sequence: CSVEGGGNYGYTF. CDR3 bases: TGCAGCGTTGAAGGGGGTGGGAACTATGGCTACACCTTC.

The chain links TRBV7-9 to TRBJ1-2, with D perhaps matching TRBD1 (5 bases). Trimming pared 4 bases from V and 0 bases from J, leaving 21 bases between. Looked up from germline, CDR1 is SEHNR and CDR2 is FQNEAQ (reference sequence). The CDR3 runs to 18 residues. The CDR3 region has the DNA TGTGCCAGCAGCTCCATCCGGTCAGGGTCCAAGCCTAACTATGGCTACACCTTC. Translating it yields CASSSIRSGSKPNYGYTF.

Only a few counts were recorded for this clone. The CDR3 region has the DNA TGTGCCAGCAGCCCCCGGGACAGGGAAGATGGCTACACCTTC. Its protein product is CASSPRDREDGYTF. This rearrangement joins TRBV3-1 (or the pseudogene TRBV3-2) to TRBJ1-2; 9 bases match TRBD1. The CDR3 has 14 amino acids. Trimming took 4 bases from V and 6 from J; bases not matched to a gene: 6. The germline CDR1 and CDR2 sequences are LGHDT and YNNKEL (reference sequence).

In this sample, this clone turned up a few times. The chain carries TRBV29-1 and TRBJ2-1; D is unclear. Looked up from germline, CDR1 is SQVTM and CDR2 is ANQGSEA. The CDR3 is 13 residues long. Trimming cost V 3 bases and J 6 bases, with 12 bases left between them. This chain's CDR3 is CSVDIRALNEQFF. The CDR3 DNA is TGCAGCGTTGATATCCGGGCCCTCAATGAGCAGTTCTTC.

This clone has just one count. The chain links TRBV30 to TRBJ2-1; perhaps D is TRBD1 or TRBD2 (5 bases each). There are 15 residues in the CDR3. V was cut by 4 bases and J by 7 bases, with 20 bases left in between. From germline, CDR1 is GTSNPN and CDR2 SVGIG (reference sequence). CDR3 sequence: CAWKWPGAGKNEQFF. The CDR3 nucleotides read TGTGCCTGGAAGTGGCCCGGGGCAGGGAAAAATGAGCAGTTCTTC.

The chain uses TRBV4-2 and TRBJ1-1; no definite D call. The CDR3 has 16 residues. The germline V and J ends were trimmed by 1 base and 6 bases, with 18 bases remaining between them. From germline, CDR1 is LGHNA and CDR2 YNFKEQ. The CDR3 protein is CASSQGPGISVSEAFF. The CDR3 DNA follows: TGTGCCAGCAGCCAAGGGCCCGGGATCTCTGTATCTGAAGCTTTCTTT.

The chain employs TRBV5-4 and TRBJ1-4; D possibly corresponds to TRBD1 (5 bases). CDR3 length: 15 amino acids. Germline CDR1 is SGHNT and CDR2 is YYREEE (reference sequence). V was clipped by 4 bases and J by 6 bases, with 16 bases between them. The CDR3 DNA follows: TGTGCCAGCAGCCCGTCCGGGACGTCGGATGAAAAACTGTTTTTT. Residues: CASSPSGTSDEKLFF.

V gene TRBV19 combines with J gene TRBJ1-1; TRBD1 agrees at 10 bases. CDR3 length: 15 amino acids. With 3 bases clipped from V and 0 bases from J, the junction kept 1 base outside the gene matches. Per germline, CDR1 LNHDA and CDR2 SQIVND (reference sequence). DNA of the CDR3: TGTGCCAGTAGTATGGGACAGGGGTTGAACACTGAAGCTTTCTTT. This encodes CASSMGQGLNTEAFF. Based on the CDR3 plus reference TRBV19 and TRBJ1-1, the full variable domain is DGGITQSPKYLFRKEGQNVTLSCEQNLNHDAMYWYRQDPGQGLRLIYYSQIVNDFQKGDIAEGYSVSREKKESFPLTVTSAQKNPTAFYLCASSMGQGLNTEAFFGQGTRLTVV.

This clone was picked up one time. The chain is built from TRBV5-5 and TRBJ1-1, with D unresolved. The V gene's germline CDR1 is SGHKS and CDR2 YYEKEE (reference sequence). CDR3 size: 15 residues. V dropped 2 bases and J dropped 0 bases, with 11 bases sitting between them. CDR3 DNA sequence: TGTGCCAGCAGCTTTGGGGTGACGATGAACACTGAAGCTTTCTTT. This gives the protein CASSFGVTMNTEAFF.

This chain uses TRBV4-2 with TRBJ1-1, with D unclear. CDR1 and CDR2 from the germline V gene are LGHNA and YNFKEQ. The length of the CDR3 is 15 residues. Trimming removed 8 bases at V and 1 base at J, with 17 bases between. CDR3 loop: CASQISVGGNTEAFF. The CDR3 bases are TGTGCCAGCCAAATTTCGGTGGGTGGGAACACTGAAGCTTTCTTT.